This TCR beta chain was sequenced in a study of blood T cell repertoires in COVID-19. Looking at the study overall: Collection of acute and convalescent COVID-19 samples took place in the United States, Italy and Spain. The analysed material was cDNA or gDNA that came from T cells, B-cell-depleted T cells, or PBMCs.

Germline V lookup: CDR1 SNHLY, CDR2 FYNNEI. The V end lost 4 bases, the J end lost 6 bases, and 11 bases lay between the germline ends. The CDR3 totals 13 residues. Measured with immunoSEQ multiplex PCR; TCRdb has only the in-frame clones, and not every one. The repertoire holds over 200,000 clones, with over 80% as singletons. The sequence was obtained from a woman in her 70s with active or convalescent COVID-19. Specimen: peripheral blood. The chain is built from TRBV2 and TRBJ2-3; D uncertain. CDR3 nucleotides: TGTGCCAGCAGTGCAAGTGGGCCGGATACGCAGTATTTT. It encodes CASSASGPDTQYF.